This note documents a single T cell receptor (beta chain) sequence. Its antigen remains unidentified. CDR3 length: 16 residues. In germline, CDR1 is MNHEY, CDR2 SMNVEV (reference sequence). V gave up 0 bases and J gave up 1 base, with 10 bases separating them. The PCR made use of 60 Vbeta and 13 Jbeta primers. Clones were read by immunoSEQ multiplex PCR, and TCRdb kept only the in-frame ones, dropping some. The sample has some 150,000 clones, roughly 80% seen once; the top ten hold approximately 7%. The data were taken from a study of cytomegalovirus exposure and HLA in healthy donors. About the research overall: An earlier analysis identified 117 million unique TCR beta sequences in about 190 million T cells. Whole-study results and caveats: A missense variant in DCLRE1C was later tied to TCR beta V- and J-gene trimming. In vitro checks showed that a few CMV-associated chains really do target CMV antigens. Altogether, more than 150 TCR beta chains were recorded as cytomegalovirus-associated.

V gene TRBV27 combines with J gene TRBJ1-3, with D perhaps TRBD1 (6 bases). The clonotype comes from a woman aged 25 to 39 in good health and CMV-seropositive. The sequencing sample was made of PBMCs. DNA for the CDR3: TGTGCCAGCAGTTTATCAGGGGGGGTTTCTGGAAACACCATATATTTT. It specifies CASSLSGGVSGNTIYF.